This T cell receptor (beta chain) originates from a study of naive and memory T cell subsets. Study results and limitations: Possibly reflecting memory cells re-expressing CD45RA, a few larger clonotypes occurred in naive repertoires, especially CD8.

The beta constant-region primer was an equimolar mix of two oligonucleotides covering TRBC1 and TRBC2. The ligated cDNA underwent four PCR rounds using SP2 and nested alpha and beta constant-region primers. One entry per CDR3 protein, called by TCRdb with MiXCR from the UMI-ligation and nested PCR reads. The sample lists roughly 150,000 distinct CDR3 sequences, 22% occurring once. This clonotype was counted a few times. As yet, its antigen is unknown. V gave up 1 base and J gave up 5 bases, with 12 bases separating them. There are 15 residues in the CDR3. Germline assignment: CDR1 LGHDT and CDR2 YNNKEL (reference sequence).

Specimen: naive CD4+ T cells from blood. This rearrangement joins TRBV3-1 to TRBJ2-1, with D tentatively TRBD1 (6 bases). This TCR derives from a human donor in good health. The CDR3 nucleotides read TGTGCCAGCAGCCAAGGGGTACAGGGCGACAATGAGCAGTTCTTC. This encodes CASSQGVQGDNEQFF.